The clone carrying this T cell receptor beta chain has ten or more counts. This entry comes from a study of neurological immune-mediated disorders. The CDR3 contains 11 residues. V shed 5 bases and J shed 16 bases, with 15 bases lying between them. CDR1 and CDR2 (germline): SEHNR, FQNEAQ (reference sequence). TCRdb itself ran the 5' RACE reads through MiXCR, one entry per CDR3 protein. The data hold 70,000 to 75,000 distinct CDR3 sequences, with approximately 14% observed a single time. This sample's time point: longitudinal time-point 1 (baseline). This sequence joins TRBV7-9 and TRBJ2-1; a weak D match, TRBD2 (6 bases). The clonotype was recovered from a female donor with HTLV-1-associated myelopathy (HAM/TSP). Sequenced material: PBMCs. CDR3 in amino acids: CASSPTGANFF. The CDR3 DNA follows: TGTGCCAGCAGCCCCACGGGAGCGAACTTCTTC.